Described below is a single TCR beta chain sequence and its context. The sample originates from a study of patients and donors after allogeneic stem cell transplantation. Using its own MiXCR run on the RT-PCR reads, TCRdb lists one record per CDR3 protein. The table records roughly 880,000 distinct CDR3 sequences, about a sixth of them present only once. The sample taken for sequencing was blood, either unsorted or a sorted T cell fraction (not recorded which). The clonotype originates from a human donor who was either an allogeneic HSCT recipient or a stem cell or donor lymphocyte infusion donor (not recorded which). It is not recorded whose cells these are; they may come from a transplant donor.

The CDR3 nucleotides are TGTGCCACCCTCGGGGGTTTTCCAGATACGCAGTATTTT. Translated, it gives CATLGGFPDTQYF. This chain links TRBV28 with TRBJ2-3; D might be TRBD2 (6 bases). Germline values: CDR1 MDHEN, CDR2 SYDVKM. V lost 10 bases to trimming and J lost 4 bases, with 15 bases between them. The CDR3 spans 13 residues. Combining the CDR3 with reference TRBV28 and TRBJ2-3 gives the whole variable domain DVKVTQSSRYLVKRTGEKVFLECVQDMDHENMFWYRQDPGLGLRLIYFSYDVKMKEKGDIPEGYSVSREKKERFSLILESASTNQTSMYLCATLGGFPDTQYFGPGTRLTVL.